This TCR beta chain was captured in a study of T cell responses to AZD1222 COVID-19 vaccine. Generated by immunoSEQ multiplex PCR, the TCRdb table keeps only in-frame clones and is missing some. The data show fewer than 200,000 clones, just under 90% seen once. The germline gives CDR1 SGDLS, CDR2 YYNGEE. This CDR3 region has 13 residues. Trimming pared 7 bases from V and 0 bases from J, leaving 9 bases between. The source was peripheral blood, collected on day 0 of AZD1222 vaccination. The chain recombines TRBV9 with TRBJ2-3, with D perhaps matching TRBD1 (6 bases). This TCR came from an adult in good health. CDR3 amino acids: CASGGLSTDTQYF. In DNA, the CDR3 is TGTGCCAGCGGGGGCCTGAGCACAGATACGCAGTATTTT.